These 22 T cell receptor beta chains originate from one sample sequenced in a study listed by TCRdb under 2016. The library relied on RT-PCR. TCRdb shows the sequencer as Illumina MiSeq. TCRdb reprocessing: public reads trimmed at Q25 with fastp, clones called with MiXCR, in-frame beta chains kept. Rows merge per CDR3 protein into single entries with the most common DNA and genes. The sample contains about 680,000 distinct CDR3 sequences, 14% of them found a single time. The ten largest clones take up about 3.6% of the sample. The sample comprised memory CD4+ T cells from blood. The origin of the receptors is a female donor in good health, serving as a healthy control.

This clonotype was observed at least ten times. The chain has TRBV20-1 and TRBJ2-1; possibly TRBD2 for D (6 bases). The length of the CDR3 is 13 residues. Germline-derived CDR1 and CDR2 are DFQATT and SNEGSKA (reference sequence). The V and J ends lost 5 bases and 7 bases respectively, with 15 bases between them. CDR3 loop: CSAALAPVNEQFF. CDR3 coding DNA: TGCAGTGCTGCGCTAGCGCCAGTTAATGAGCAGTTCTTC.

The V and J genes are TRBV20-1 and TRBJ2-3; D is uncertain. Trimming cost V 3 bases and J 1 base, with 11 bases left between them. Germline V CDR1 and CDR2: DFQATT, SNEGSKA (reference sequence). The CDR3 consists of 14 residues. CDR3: CSARSTGGTDTQYF. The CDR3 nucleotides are TGCAGTGCTAGGTCTACCGGTGGCACAGATACGCAGTATTTT.

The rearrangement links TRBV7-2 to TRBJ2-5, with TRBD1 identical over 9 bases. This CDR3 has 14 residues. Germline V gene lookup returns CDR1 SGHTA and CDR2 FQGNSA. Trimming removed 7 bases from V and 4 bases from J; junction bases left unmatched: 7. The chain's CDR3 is CASIHTGGRETQYF. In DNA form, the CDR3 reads TGTGCCAGCATCCACACAGGGGGCAGAGAGACCCAGTACTTC.

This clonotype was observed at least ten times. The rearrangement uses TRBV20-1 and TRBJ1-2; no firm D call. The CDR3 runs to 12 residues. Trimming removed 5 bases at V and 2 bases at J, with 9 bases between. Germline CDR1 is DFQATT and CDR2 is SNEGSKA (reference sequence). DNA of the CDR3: TGCAGTGCTCCGGACGGAAACTATGGCTACACCTTC. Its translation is CSAPDGNYGYTF.

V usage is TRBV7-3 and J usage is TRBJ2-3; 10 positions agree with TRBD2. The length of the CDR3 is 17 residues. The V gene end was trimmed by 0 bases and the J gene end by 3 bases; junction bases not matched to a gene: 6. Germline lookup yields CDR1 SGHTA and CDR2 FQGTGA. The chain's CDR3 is CASSLTGAGGPTDTQYF. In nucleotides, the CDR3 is TGTGCCAGCAGCTTAACTGGAGCGGGAGGGCCAACAGATACGCAGTATTTT.

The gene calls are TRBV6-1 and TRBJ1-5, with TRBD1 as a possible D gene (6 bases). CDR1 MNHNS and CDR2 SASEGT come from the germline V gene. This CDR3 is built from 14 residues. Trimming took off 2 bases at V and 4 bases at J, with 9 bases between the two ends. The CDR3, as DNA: TGTGCCAGCAGTGAAACAGGGCCGAATCAGCCCCAGCATTTT. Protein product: CASSETGPNQPQHF.

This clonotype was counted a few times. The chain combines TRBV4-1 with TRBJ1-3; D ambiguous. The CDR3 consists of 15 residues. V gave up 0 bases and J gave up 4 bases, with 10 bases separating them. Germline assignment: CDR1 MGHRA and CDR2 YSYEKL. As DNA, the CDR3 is TGCGCCAGCAGCCAAGAGGCCACATCCGGAAACACCATATATTTT. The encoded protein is CASSQEATSGNTIYF.

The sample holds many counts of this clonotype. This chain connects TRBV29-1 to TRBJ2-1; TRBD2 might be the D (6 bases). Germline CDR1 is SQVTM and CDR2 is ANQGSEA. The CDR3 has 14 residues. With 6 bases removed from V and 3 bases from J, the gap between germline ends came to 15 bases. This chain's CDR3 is CSVASGGNYNEQFF. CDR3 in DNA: TGCAGCGTCGCATCGGGCGGGAACTACAATGAGCAGTTCTTC.

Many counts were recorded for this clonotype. The CDR3, as DNA: TGTGCCAGCTCCCAGACCGTAAACACTGAAGCTTTCTTT. Translation: CASSQTVNTEAFF. The chain is built from TRBV18 and TRBJ1-1, with D unresolved. This CDR3 region has 13 residues. V lost 6 bases, J lost 2 bases, and 10 bases lay in between. Germline lookup yields CDR1 KGHSH and CDR2 LQKENI.

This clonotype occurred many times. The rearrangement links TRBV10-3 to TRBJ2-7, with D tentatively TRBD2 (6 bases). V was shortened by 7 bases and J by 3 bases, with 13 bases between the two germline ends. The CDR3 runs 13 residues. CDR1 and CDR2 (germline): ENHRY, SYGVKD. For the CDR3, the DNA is TGTGCCATCACCGGAGGGCAGAACTACGAGCAGTACTTC. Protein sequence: CAITGGQNYEQYF.

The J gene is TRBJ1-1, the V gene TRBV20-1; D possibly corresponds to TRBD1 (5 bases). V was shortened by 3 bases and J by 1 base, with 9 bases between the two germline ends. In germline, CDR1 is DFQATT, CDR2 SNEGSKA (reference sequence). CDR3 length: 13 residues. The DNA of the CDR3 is TGCAGTGCTAGCGACAGAGGGAACACTGAAGCTTTCTTT. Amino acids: CSASDRGNTEAFF.

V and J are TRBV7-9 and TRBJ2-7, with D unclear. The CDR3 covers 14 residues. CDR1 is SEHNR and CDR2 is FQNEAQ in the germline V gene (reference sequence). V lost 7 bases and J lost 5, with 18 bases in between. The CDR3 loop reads CASTHLVGRHEQYF. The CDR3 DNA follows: TGTGCCAGCACCCATTTGGTTGGTCGCCACGAGCAGTACTTC.

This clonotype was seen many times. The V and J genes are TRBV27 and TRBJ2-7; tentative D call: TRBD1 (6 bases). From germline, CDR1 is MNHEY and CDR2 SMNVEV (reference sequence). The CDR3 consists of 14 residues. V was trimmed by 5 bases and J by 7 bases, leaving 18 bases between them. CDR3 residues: CASSEQGLPGEQYF. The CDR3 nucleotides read TGTGCCAGCAGTGAACAGGGCCTCCCCGGGGAGCAGTACTTC.

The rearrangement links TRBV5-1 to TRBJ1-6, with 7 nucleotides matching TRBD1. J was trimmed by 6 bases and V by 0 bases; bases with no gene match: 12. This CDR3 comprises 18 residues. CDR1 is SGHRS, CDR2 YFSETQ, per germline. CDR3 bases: TGCGCCAGCAGCTTGGTCTTAACCGGGACAGCCCCTAATTCACCCCTCCACTTT. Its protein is CASSLVLTGTAPNSPLHF.

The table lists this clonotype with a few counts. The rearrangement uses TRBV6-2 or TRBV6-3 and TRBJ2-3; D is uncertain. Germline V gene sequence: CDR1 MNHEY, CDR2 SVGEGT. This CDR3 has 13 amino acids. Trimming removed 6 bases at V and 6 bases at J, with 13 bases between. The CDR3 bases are TGTGCCAGCAGCCACCCTCCCTTGGATACGCAGTATTTT. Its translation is CASSHPPLDTQYF.

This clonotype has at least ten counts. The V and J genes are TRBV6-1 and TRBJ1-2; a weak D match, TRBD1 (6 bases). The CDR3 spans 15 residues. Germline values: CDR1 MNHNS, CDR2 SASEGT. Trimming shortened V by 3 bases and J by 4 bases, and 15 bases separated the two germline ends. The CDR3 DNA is TGTGCCAGCAGTGATCAGCAGGGGCCCGTCTATGGCTACACCTTC. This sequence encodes CASSDQQGPVYGYTF.

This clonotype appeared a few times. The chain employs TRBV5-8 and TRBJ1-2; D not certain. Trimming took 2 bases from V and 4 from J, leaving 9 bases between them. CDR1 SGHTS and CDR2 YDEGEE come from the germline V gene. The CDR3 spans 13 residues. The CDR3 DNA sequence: TGTGCCAGCAGCTTACGGGCCCTCTATGGCTACACCTTC. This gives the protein CASSLRALYGYTF.

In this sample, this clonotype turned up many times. Here the CDR3 reads CSALNPPYEQYF. CDR3 nucleotides: TGCAGTGCCCTCAATCCCCCCTACGAGCAGTACTTC. The V call is TRBV20-1, the J call TRBJ2-7; D not certain. V shed 6 bases and J shed 2 bases, with 11 bases lying between them. The CDR3 sequence is 12 residues long. Germline CDR1 DFQATT, CDR2 SNEGSKA (reference sequence).

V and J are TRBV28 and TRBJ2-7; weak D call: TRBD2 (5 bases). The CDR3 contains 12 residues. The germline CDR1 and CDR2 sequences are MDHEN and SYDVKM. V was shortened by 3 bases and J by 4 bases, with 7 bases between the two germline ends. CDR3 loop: CASSFAGYEQYF. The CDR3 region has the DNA TGTGCCAGCAGTTTCGCGGGTTACGAGCAGTACTTC.

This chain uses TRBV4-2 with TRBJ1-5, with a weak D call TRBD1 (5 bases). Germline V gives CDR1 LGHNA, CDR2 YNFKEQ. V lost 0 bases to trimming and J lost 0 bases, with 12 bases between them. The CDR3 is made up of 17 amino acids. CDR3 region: CASSQDGADRSNQPQHF. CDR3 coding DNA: TGTGCCAGCAGCCAAGATGGGGCAGATCGTAGCAATCAGCCCCAGCATTTT.

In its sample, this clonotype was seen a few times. The CDR3 loop reads CASKTAGRVNQPQHF. CDR3 nucleotide sequence: TGTGCCAGCAAGACCGCAGGGAGAGTCAATCAGCCCCAGCATTTT. The rearrangement joins TRBV6-2 or TRBV6-3 to TRBJ1-5; TRBD1 is a possible D gene (5 bases). V was pared by 7 bases and J by 3 bases, with 16 bases between. Looked up from germline, CDR1 is MNHEY and CDR2 is SVGEGT. The CDR3 runs to 15 residues.

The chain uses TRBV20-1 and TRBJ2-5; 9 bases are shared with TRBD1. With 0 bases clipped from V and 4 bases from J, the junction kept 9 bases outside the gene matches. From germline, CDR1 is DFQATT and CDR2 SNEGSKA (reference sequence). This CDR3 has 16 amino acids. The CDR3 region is CSARDPRTGARETQYF. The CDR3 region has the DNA TGCAGTGCTAGAGATCCTAGGACAGGGGCCCGAGAGACCCAGTACTTC.